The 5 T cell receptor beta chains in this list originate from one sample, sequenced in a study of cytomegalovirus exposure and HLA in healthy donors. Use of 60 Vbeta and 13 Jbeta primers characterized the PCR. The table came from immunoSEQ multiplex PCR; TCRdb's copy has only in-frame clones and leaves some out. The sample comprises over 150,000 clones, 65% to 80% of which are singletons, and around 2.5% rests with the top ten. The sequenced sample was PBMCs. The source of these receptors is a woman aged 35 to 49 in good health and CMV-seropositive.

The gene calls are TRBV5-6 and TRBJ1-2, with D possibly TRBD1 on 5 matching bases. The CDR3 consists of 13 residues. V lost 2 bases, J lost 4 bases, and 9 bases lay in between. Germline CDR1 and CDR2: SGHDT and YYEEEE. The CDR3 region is CASSFGGGYGYTF. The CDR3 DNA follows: TGTGCCAGCAGCTTCGGCGGGGGCTATGGCTACACCTTC.

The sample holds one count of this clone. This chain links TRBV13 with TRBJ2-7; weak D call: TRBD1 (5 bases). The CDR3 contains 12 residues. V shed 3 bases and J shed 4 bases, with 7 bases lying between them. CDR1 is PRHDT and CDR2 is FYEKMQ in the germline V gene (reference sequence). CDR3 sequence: CASSFQGYEQYF. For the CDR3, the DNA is TGTGCCAGCAGCTTTCAGGGATACGAGCAGTACTTC.

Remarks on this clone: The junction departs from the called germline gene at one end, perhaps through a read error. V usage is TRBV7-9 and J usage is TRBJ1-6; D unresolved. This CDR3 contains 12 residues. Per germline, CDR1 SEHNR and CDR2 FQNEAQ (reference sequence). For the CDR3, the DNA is TGTTCCAGCAGCTTATCCGTTTCACCCCTCCACTTT. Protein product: CSSSLSVSPLHF.

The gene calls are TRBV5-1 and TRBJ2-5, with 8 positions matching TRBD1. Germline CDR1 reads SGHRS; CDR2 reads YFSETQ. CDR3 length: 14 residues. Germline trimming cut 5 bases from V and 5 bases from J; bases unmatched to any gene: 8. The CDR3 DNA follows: TGCGCCAGCAGTCCCGGACAGGGCGGGGAGACCCAGTACTTC. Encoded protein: CASSPGQGGETQYF.

The CDR3 bases are TGCGCCAGCACTCTCCCCGGGACAATCTTAGATGGCGGGAGGCCACTTTCTGGGGCCAACGTCCTGACTTTC. Encoded protein: CASTLPGTILDGGRPLSGANVLTF. V is TRBV5-1 and J is TRBJ2-6, with TRBD2 matching over 8 bases. This CDR3 region has 24 residues. Looked up from germline, CDR1 is SGHRS and CDR2 is YFSETQ. J lost 1 base, V lost 6 bases, and 30 bases had no gene match.